The sample holds a few counts of the clone carrying this T cell receptor beta chain. The authors' processing: Amplification from reference gene primers served as the basis for estimated nucleated cell counts. Here immunoSEQ multiplex PCR was the method, and the copy in TCRdb shows in-frame clones only, minus some. The V and J calls and clone size are taken from that table; D and trimming were inferred from the DNA. The table has about 32,000 clones, approximately 86% seen once. The germline gives CDR1 LGHNA, CDR2 YSLEER. This CDR3 region has 17 residues. V lost 0 bases to trimming and J lost 3 bases; unmatched junction nucleotides: 7. These data come from a study of blood T cell repertoires in COVID-19. Study details: Spain, Italy and the United States supplied samples that represented acute and convalescent COVID-19.

Sequenced sample: peripheral blood. The TCR comes from a man aged 45-60 years with active or convalescent COVID-19. The rearrangement uses TRBV4-3 and TRBJ2-7; 11 nucleotides match TRBD2. The CDR3 DNA reads TGCGCCAGCAGCCAAGATGCAGCGACTAGCGGGAACTACGAGCAGTACTTC. Its protein is CASSQDAATSGNYEQYF.